These 9 T cell receptor beta chains came from one sample sequenced in a study of beta chain features in type 1 diabetes. Reverse transcription of all isolated RNA meant that expressed TCRB transcripts were sequenced. Sequencing used immunoSEQ multiplex PCR; TCRdb keeps in-frame clones, though not all of them. The sample records 850,000 to 900,000 clones, 15% to 20% being singletons. Sequencing was done on a sample of naive CD4+ T cells from blood. These receptors originate from a woman younger than 30 in good health.

This rearrangement joins TRBV19 to TRBJ2-2; D might be TRBD1 (5 bases). Trimming stripped 8 bases from V and 4 bases from J, with 14 bases between. Germline CDR1 is LNHDA and CDR2 is SQIVND (reference sequence). The length of the CDR3 is 14 residues. CDR3 bases: TGTGCCAGTCGTCGGCAGGGCAGCACCGGGGAGCTGTTTTTT. Translation: CASRRQGSTGELFF. The full variable domain, in which reference TRBV19 and TRBJ2-2 provide the parts outside the CDR3, is DGGITQSPKYLFRKEGQNVTLSCEQNLNHDAMYWYRQDPGQGLRLIYYSQIVNDFQKGDIAEGYSVSREKKESFPLTVTSAQKNPTAFYLCASRRQGSTGELFFGEGSRLTVL.

This clone was detected only a few times. V gene TRBV11-1 combines with J gene TRBJ2-1; possibly TRBD2 for D (6 bases). The germline V gene encodes CDR1 SGHAT and CDR2 FQDESV (reference sequence). With 6 bases removed from V and 9 bases from J, the gap between germline ends came to 9 bases. The CDR3 is 11 amino acids. The CDR3 loop reads CASSRGGEQFF. Written as DNA, the CDR3 is TGTGCCAGCAGTCGGGGAGGTGAGCAGTTCTTC.

As concerns this clone: The identical CDR3 is also encoded by other nucleotide sequences in the sample. The CDR3 DNA sequence: TGTGCCAGCTCGTCCCAAGAGACCCAGTACTTC. This sequence encodes CASSSQETQYF. The chain joins TRBV18 to TRBJ2-5; unclear D gene. The CDR3 length is 11 residues. CDR1 and CDR2 from the germline V gene are KGHSH and LQKENI. Between the trimmed V and J ends, which lost 6 bases and 1 base, there was a span of 3 bases.

J is TRBJ1-3 and V is TRBV5-6; D not resolved. Germline V CDR1 and CDR2: SGHDT, YYEEEE. The CDR3 is 16 amino acids. V lost 1 base to trimming and J lost 0 bases, with 11 bases between them. CDR3 coding DNA: TGTGCCAGCAGCTTGTTAGGCCGCAACTCTGGAAACACCATATATTTT. It encodes CASSLLGRNSGNTIYF.

The chain uses TRBV11-2 and TRBJ1-1; the D is unclear. Germline V lookup: CDR1 SGHAT, CDR2 FQNNGV. V was shortened by 5 bases and J by 3 bases, with 16 bases between the two germline ends. The CDR3 covers 15 residues. The CDR3 spells CASSTKGGLYTEAFF. The CDR3 DNA follows: TGTGCCAGCAGCACGAAGGGTGGTCTATACACTGAAGCTTTCTTT.

The V gene is TRBV10-3, the J gene TRBJ2-1; no clear D gene. This CDR3 has 18 residues. The V gene's germline CDR1 is ENHRY and CDR2 SYGVKD. V lost 0 bases and J 0 bases, leaving 15 bases between the germline ends. CDR3 DNA: TGTGCCATCAGTGAGTCGACTCGGCAGGTGAGCTCCTACAATGAGCAGTTCTTC. Its protein product is CAISESTRQVSSYNEQFF.

This chain links TRBV28 with TRBJ2-7; a weak D match, TRBD1 (5 bases). With 6 bases removed from V and 2 bases from J, the gap between germline ends came to 14 bases. This CDR3 has 14 amino acids. Looked up from germline, CDR1 is MDHEN and CDR2 is SYDVKM. The CDR3, as DNA: TGTGCCAGCAGCCTCCTCAGGGTACCCTACGAGCAGTACTTC. This codes for CASSLLRVPYEQYF.

There are a few counts of this clone. The chain recombines TRBV29-1 with TRBJ1-2; 9 bases line up with TRBD1. Germline V lookup: CDR1 SQVTM, CDR2 ANQGSEA. The CDR3 covers 15 residues. The V gene end was trimmed by 5 bases and the J gene end by 2 bases; junction bases not matched to a gene: 9. DNA for the CDR3: TGCAGCGTTACCATCAGGGGACAGGGCAACTATGGCTACACCTTC. Its translation is CSVTIRGQGNYGYTF.

This clone was observed a few times. The V and J genes are TRBV11-2 and TRBJ2-3, with 8 nucleotides matching TRBD2. This CDR3 comprises 17 residues. The germline V gene encodes CDR1 SGHAT and CDR2 FQNNGV. V lost 5 bases, J lost 5 bases, and 15 bases stayed unmatched. The CDR3 sequence is CASSRRQAGVRGDTQYF. In nucleotides, the CDR3 is TGTGCCAGCAGCAGAAGGCAAGCGGGAGTCCGCGGAGATACGCAGTATTTT.